This entry lists 19 T cell receptor beta chains sequenced from one sample in a study of blood T cell repertoires in COVID-19. Libraries were prepared by immunoSEQ multiplex PCR; TCRdb keeps only in-frame clonotypes and omits some of them. Seen here are around 300,000 clones, 88% observed once, and the top ten hold over 4.5%. The sample was PBMCs or T cells enriched from blood (not recorded which). These TCRs come from a man under 40 who had recovered from COVID-19.

The genes are TRBV11-2 and TRBJ1-6; possibly TRBD1 for D (6 bases). This CDR3 contains 16 residues. Germline V CDR1 and CDR2: SGHAT, FQNNGV. V was trimmed by 6 bases and J by 6 bases, leaving 18 bases between them. CDR3 nucleotides: TGTGCCAGCAGTCCGAATCAAGGACAGATTAATTCACCCCTCCACTTT. It encodes CASSPNQGQINSPLHF.

The gene calls are TRBV28 and TRBJ2-3; 10 nucleotides align to TRBD2. J lost 2 bases, V lost 4 bases, and 6 bases had no gene match. The CDR3 spans 16 residues. In germline, CDR1 is MDHEN, CDR2 SYDVKM. In DNA, the CDR3 is TGTGCCAGCAGTTCCCCGGGACTAGCGTACACAGATACGCAGTATTTT. This translates into CASSSPGLAYTDTQYF.

The gene calls are TRBV14 and TRBJ2-6, with D possibly matching TRBD1 (6 bases). The V end lost 1 base, the J end lost 2 bases, and 9 bases lay between the germline ends. CDR3 size: 16 residues. Germline-derived CDR1 and CDR2 are SGHDN and FVKESK. CDR3: CASSQVTGTGANVLTF. The CDR3 nucleotides read TGTGCCAGCAGCCAAGTTACAGGGACTGGGGCCAACGTCCTGACTTTC.

The chain couples TRBV19 to TRBJ2-5; TRBD2 is a possible D gene (6 bases). The CDR3 extends over 15 amino acids. Trimming took 2 bases from V and 9 from J, leaving 19 bases between them. Germline CDR1 LNHDA, CDR2 SQIVND (reference sequence). As DNA, the CDR3 is TGTGCCAGTAGTATAACTCACTGGGGGGAAAAGGCCCAGTACTTC. This sequence encodes CASSITHWGEKAQYF.

The gene calls are TRBV10-3 and TRBJ2-1; 8 positions agree with TRBD2. From germline, CDR1 is ENHRY and CDR2 SYGVKD. CDR3 length equals 15 residues. V shed 3 bases and J 0 bases; nucleotides not matched to a gene: 1. Written as DNA, the CDR3 is TGTGCCATCAGTGACGGGGGGGACTCCTACAATGAGCAGTTCTTC. Its translation: CAISDGGDSYNEQFF.

The chain couples TRBV15 to TRBJ2-1, with D unclear. With 5 bases removed from V and 0 bases from J, the gap between germline ends came to 8 bases. The germline V gene encodes CDR1 LNHNV and CDR2 YYDKDF (reference sequence). The CDR3 has 14 amino acids. CDR3 loop: CATSEVSSYNEQFF. The CDR3 bases are TGTGCCACCAGCGAGGTCAGCTCCTACAATGAGCAGTTCTTC.

As to this clone: Other DNA sequences within the sample encode an identical CDR3. The chain links TRBV13 to TRBJ2-7, with D possibly matching TRBD1 (6 bases). CDR3 length: 14 residues. Germline CDR1 PRHDT, CDR2 FYEKMQ (reference sequence). The V and J ends lost 0 bases and 2 bases respectively, with 8 bases between them. The CDR3 region is CASSLGRGAYEQYF. CDR3 nucleotides: TGTGCCAGCAGCTTAGGCAGGGGTGCCTACGAGCAGTACTTC.

This clone has a handful of counts. J is TRBJ1-5 and V is TRBV10-3, with 7 nucleotides matching TRBD1. V lost 5 bases and J lost 3; bases outside the gene matches: 7. The CDR3 spans 15 residues. Looked up from germline, CDR1 is ENHRY and CDR2 is SYGVKD. The CDR3 DNA reads as TGTGCCATCAGTCCAGGGGGGTCCAACAATCAGCCCCAGCATTTT. As protein: CAISPGGSNNQPQHF.

This clone was detected only once. The chain combines TRBV5-1 with TRBJ2-5, with no clear D. This CDR3 comprises 13 residues. The V and J ends lost 4 bases and 2 bases respectively, with 9 bases between them. In germline, CDR1 is SGHRS, CDR2 YFSETQ. This CDR3 is CASSPGFQETQYF. The CDR3 DNA reads TGCGCCAGCAGCCCGGGTTTTCAAGAGACCCAGTACTTC.

The chain couples TRBV5-1 to TRBJ1-5, with TRBD1 matching 7 bases. There are 13 residues in the CDR3. Germline-derived CDR1 and CDR2 are SGHRS and YFSETQ. Trimming at V came to 1 base and at J to 5 bases, leaving 0 bases not matched to a gene. CDR3 DNA: TGCGCCAGCAGCTTGACAGGGGATCAGCCCCAGCATTTT. Amino acids: CASSLTGDQPQHF. The full variable domain, its missing parts supplied by reference TRBV5-1 and TRBJ1-5, is KAGVTQTPRYLIKTRGQQVTLSCSPISGHRSVSWYQQTPGQGLQFLFEYFSETQRNKGNFPGRFSGRQFSNSRSEMNVSTLELGDSALYLCASSLTGDQPQHFGDGTRLSIL.

V gene TRBV10-2 combines with J gene TRBJ1-5; D remains ambiguous. V shed 6 bases and J shed 4 bases, with 10 bases lying between them. Germline V gene sequence: CDR1 WSHSY, CDR2 SAAADI. This CDR3 comprises 13 residues. Written as DNA, the CDR3 is TGCGCCAGCAGCTCCCACAGTAATCAGCCCCAGCATTTT. This translates into CASSSHSNQPQHF.

The J gene is TRBJ1-1, the V gene TRBV28; D gene ambiguous. Germline CDR1 and CDR2: MDHEN and SYDVKM. Trimming took off 3 bases at V and 0 bases at J, with 11 bases between the two ends. The CDR3 length is 15 residues. In DNA form, the CDR3 reads TGTGCCAGCAGTTTTAGTTTAAGCATGAACACTGAAGCTTTCTTT. Translating gives CASSFSLSMNTEAFF.

The chain employs TRBV15 and TRBJ2-7; maybe TRBD1 (6 bases). Trimming removed 0 bases from V and 2 bases from J, with 14 bases in between. Germline CDR1 LNHNV, CDR2 YYDKDF (reference sequence). This CDR3 has 16 residues. The CDR3 DNA reads TGTGCCACCAGCAGAGATCTAAGGGGGTCCACCTACGAGCAGTACTTC. It translates to CATSRDLRGSTYEQYF.

CDR3 DNA: TGTGCCAGTAGTTCCCGGGGGTCCGCGAACACCGGGGAGCTGTTTTTT. The encoded protein is CASSSRGSANTGELFF. The rearrangement uses TRBV19 and TRBJ2-2, with D possibly TRBD2 on 6 matching bases. CDR3 length: 16 residues. Germline-derived CDR1 and CDR2 are LNHDA and SQIVND (reference sequence). V was clipped by 5 bases and J by 0 bases, with 13 bases between them.

The chain uses TRBV4-1 and TRBJ2-3, with a weak D call TRBD2 (5 bases). CDR1 MGHRA and CDR2 YSYEKL come from the germline V gene. This CDR3 comprises 17 residues. V was cut by 1 base and J by 2 bases, with 16 bases left in between. This CDR3 is CASSQAGNSETTDTQYF. The DNA for the CDR3 is TGCGCCAGCAGCCAAGCCGGTAATAGCGAAACCACAGATACGCAGTATTTT.

The rearrangement joins TRBV28 to TRBJ2-4; TRBD2 matches 7 bases. This CDR3 contains 15 residues. Germline trimming cut 3 bases from V and 5 bases from J; bases unmatched to any gene: 7. Germline V lookup: CDR1 MDHEN, CDR2 SYDVKM. In DNA form, the CDR3 reads TGTGCCAGCAGTTTGTTTGAGGGAGGGGAAAACATTCAGTACTTC. It specifies CASSLFEGGENIQYF.

Turning to this clone: The sample holds other DNA sequences that translate to the same CDR3. This rearrangement joins TRBV18 to TRBJ1-2; 8 bases are shared with TRBD1. V lost 2 bases, J lost 7 bases, and 6 bases stayed unmatched. This CDR3 is built from 14 residues. The germline gives CDR1 KGHSH, CDR2 LQKENI. The CDR3 sequence: CASSPLGTGVGYTF. DNA of the CDR3: TGTGCCAGCTCACCATTAGGGACAGGTGTTGGCTACACCTTC.

The chain recombines TRBV27 with TRBJ1-4; D gene ambiguous. The length of the CDR3 is 13 residues. Germline V gene lookup returns CDR1 MNHEY and CDR2 SMNVEV (reference sequence). V lost 5 bases, J lost 2 bases, and 6 bases lay in between. CDR3 residues: CASSPGTNEKLFF. CDR3 bases: TGTGCCAGCAGTCCCGGGACTAATGAAAAACTGTTTTTT.

The chain carries TRBV6-5 and TRBJ1-2; 7 bases are a match to TRBD1. Per the germline V gene, CDR1 is MNHEY and CDR2 is SVGAGI. J was trimmed by 0 bases and V by 5 bases; bases with no gene match: 6. The CDR3 totals 15 residues. CDR3 amino acids: CASSTRTGPNYGYTF. In DNA, the CDR3 is TGTGCCAGCAGTACCCGGACAGGACCTAACTATGGCTACACCTTC.